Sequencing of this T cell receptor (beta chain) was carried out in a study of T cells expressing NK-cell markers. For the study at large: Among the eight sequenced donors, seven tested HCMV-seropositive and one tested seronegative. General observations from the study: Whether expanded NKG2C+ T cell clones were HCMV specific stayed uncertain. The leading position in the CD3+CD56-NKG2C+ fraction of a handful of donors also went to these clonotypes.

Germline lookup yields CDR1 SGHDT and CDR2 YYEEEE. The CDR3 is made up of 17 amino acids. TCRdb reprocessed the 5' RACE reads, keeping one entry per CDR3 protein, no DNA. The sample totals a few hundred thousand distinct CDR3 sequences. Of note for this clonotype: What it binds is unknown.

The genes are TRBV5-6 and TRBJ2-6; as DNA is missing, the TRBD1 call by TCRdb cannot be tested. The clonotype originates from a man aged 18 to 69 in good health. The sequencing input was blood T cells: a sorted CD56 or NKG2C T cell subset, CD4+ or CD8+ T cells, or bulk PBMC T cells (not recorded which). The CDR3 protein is CASRKTEGSQGANVLTF.